The entry that follows covers one T cell receptor (beta chain) sequence. This specimen comes from a study of T cell responses to AZD1222 COVID-19 vaccine. The protocol was immunoSEQ multiplex PCR, while the TCRdb copy is restricted to in-frame clones and leaves out a portion. There are 150,000 to 200,000 clones in the sample; approximately 86% occur only once, and approximately 0.49% lies in the top ten. V gave up 4 bases and J gave up 0 bases, with 9 bases separating them. Germline V gene sequence: CDR1 KGHSH, CDR2 LQKENI. This CDR3 has 14 amino acids. The chain is built from TRBV18 and TRBJ1-1, with D tentatively TRBD1 (5 bases). This clonotype was obtained from an adult in good health. Sample: peripheral blood, taken on day 0 of AZD1222 vaccination. In nucleotides, the CDR3 is TGTGCCAGCTCACTAGGGGACGTGAACACTGAAGCTTTCTTT. This codes for CASSLGDVNTEAFF.